This T cell receptor beta chain was obtained from a study of CD8 T cells in ankylosing spondylitis. The ends were cut back, 9 bases at V and 1 base at J, with 12 bases in the middle. The length of the CDR3 is 14 residues. Germline V gene sequence: CDR1 LNHDA, CDR2 SQIVND (reference sequence). About this clonotype itself: Its specificity is unknown.

The study's findings and limits: A TCR beta motif of fewer than ten highly homologous variants seemed to mark ankylosing spondylitis blood.

Each TCR beta library was made by quantitative 5'-RACE that incorporated molecular barcodes. Via MiXCR, TCRdb re-called the 5' RACE reads, giving one row per CDR3 protein. The sample lists about 140,000 distinct CDR3 sequences; approximately 9.2% were seen once. V gene TRBV19 combines with J gene TRBJ2-2; D gene unclear. This TCR came from a male donor with ankylosing spondylitis. Source material: synovial fluid, either unsorted or a sorted T cell fraction (not recorded which). The CDR3 spells CASNLPVNTGELFF. CDR3 DNA: TGTGCCAGCAACCTCCCGGTGAACACCGGGGAGCTGTTTTTT.